A selection of T cell receptor beta chains follows, all from one sample in a study of T cell responses to AZD1222 COVID-19 vaccine. Generated by immunoSEQ multiplex PCR, the TCRdb table keeps only in-frame clones and is missing some. The table records around 120,000 clones, 85% to 95% of them present only once. Sequenced material: peripheral blood, taken 28 days after the second AZD1222 dose. The receptors stem from an adult who received the AZD1222 COVID-19 vaccine. Each CDR3 is given with its conserved first and last residue. Fields, in order: D gene, V gene, J gene, CDR3 protein, CDR3 DNA. The D gene is left open where the match is weak.

.	TRBV5-1	TRBJ1-6	CASSLAPGGNDSPLHF	TGCGCCAGCAGCTTGGCCCCTGGCGGTAATGATTCACCCCTCCACTTT
.	TRBV2	TRBJ1-2	CASSMTANYGYTF	TGTGCCAGCAGTATGACGGCGAACTATGGCTACACCTTC
TRBD1	TRBV6-5	TRBJ1-5	CASGTGSNQPQHF	TGTGCCAGCGGGACAGGCAGCAATCAGCCCCAGCATTTT
TRBD2	TRBV14	TRBJ2-1	CASSQVAGGYNEQFF	TGTGCCAGCAGCCAAGTGGCGGGAGGGTACAATGAGCAGTTCTTC
.	TRBV7-9	TRBJ2-3	CASSLVGRAFTDTQYF	TGTGCCAGCAGCTTAGTAGGCAGGGCCTTCACAGATACGCAGTATTTT
.	TRBV10-3	TRBJ1-5	CAISESPVSSNQPQHF	TGTGCCATCAGTGAGTCACCAGTTAGTAGCAATCAGCCCCAGCATTTT
.	TRBV3-1/TRBV3-2	TRBJ2-6	CASSQDEGQPGSGANVLTF	TGTGCCAGCAGCCAAGATGAGGGACAACCTGGGTCAGGGGCCAACGTCCTGACTTTC
.	TRBV29-1	TRBJ2-2	CSVGDRGELFF	TGCAGCGTTGGGGACCGTGGGGAGCTGTTTTTT
.	TRBV5-4	TRBJ2-1	CASSRDFSEQFF	TGTGCCAGCAGTCGGGACTTCTCGGAGCAGTTCTTC
TRBD1	TRBV6-6	TRBJ2-7	CASNKGTGTYEQYF	TGTGCCAGCAATAAGGGGACAGGAACCTACGAGCAGTACTTC
.	TRBV7-2	TRBJ2-7	CASSLRSGGEQYF	TGTGCCAGCAGCCTACGGAGCGGCGGCGAGCAGTACTTC
.	TRBV19	TRBJ2-1	CASQQGSYNEQFF	TGTGCCAGCCAACAGGGAAGCTACAATGAGCAGTTCTTC
TRBD2	TRBV19	TRBJ2-1	CASSAQTSGGLGDEQFF	TGTGCCAGTAGTGCCCAGACTAGCGGGGGGCTTGGGGATGAGCAGTTCTTC
.	TRBV7-7	TRBJ2-5	CASSDGPQETQYF	TGTGCCAGCAGCGACGGGCCGCAAGAGACCCAGTACTTC
.	TRBV6-2/TRBV6-3	TRBJ2-5	CASSSHSAGQETQYF	TGTGCCAGCAGTTCCCACTCAGCAGGGCAAGAGACCCAGTACTTC
TRBD1	TRBV18	TRBJ1-3	CASSRDRVTGNTIYF	TGTGCCAGCTCCCGGGACAGGGTAACGGGAAACACCATATATTTT
.	TRBV12-5	TRBJ1-2	CASGLMRQHGYTF	TGTGCTAGTGGTTTGATGAGGCAACATGGCTACACCTTC
.	TRBV19	TRBJ1-2	CASSEDRYGTYGYTF	TGTGCCAGTAGCGAAGACAGGTATGGGACGTATGGCTACACCTTC
.	TRBV27	TRBJ2-2	CASRRHGANTGELFF	TGTGCCAGCAGGAGGCATGGGGCGAACACCGGGGAGCTGTTTTTT
.	TRBV29-1	TRBJ1-1	CSVVGGSTEAFF	TGCAGCGTTGTTGGGGGAAGCACTGAAGCTTTCTTT
.	TRBV4-3	TRBJ2-1	CASSQDRVGDEQFF	TGCGCCAGCAGCCAAGATCGCGTGGGGGATGAGCAGTTCTTC